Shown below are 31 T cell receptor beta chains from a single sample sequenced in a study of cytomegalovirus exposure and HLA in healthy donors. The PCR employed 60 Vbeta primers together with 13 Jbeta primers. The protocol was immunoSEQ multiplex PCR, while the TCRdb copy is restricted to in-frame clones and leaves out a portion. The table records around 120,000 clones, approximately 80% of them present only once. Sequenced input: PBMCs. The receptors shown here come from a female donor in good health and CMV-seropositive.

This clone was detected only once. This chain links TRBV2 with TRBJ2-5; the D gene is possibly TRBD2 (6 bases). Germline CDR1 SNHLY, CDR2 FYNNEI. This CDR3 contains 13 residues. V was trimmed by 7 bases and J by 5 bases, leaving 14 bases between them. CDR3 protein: CASILTSLETQYF. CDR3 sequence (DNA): TGTGCCAGCATACTTACTAGCTTGGAGACCCAGTACTTC.

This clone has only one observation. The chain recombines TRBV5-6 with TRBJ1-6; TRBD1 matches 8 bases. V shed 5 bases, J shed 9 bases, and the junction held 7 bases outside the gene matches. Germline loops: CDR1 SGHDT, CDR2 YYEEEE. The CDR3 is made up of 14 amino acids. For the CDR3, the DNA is TGTGCCAGCAGGTTGACAGGGGTAAGTTCACCCCTCCACTTT. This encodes CASRLTGVSSPLHF. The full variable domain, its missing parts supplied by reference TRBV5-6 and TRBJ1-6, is DAGVTQSPTHLIKTRGQQVTLRCSPKSGHDTVSWYQQALGQGPQFIFQYYEEEERQRGNFPDRFSGHQFPNYSSELNVNALLLGDSALYLCASRLTGVSSPLHFGNGTRLTVT.

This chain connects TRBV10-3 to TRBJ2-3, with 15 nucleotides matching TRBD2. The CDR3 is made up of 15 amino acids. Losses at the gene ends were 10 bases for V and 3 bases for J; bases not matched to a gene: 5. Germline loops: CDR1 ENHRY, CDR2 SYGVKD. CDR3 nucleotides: TGTGCCACCTGGACTAGCGGGGGGGTAACAGATACGCAGTATTTT. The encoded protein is CATWTSGGVTDTQYF.

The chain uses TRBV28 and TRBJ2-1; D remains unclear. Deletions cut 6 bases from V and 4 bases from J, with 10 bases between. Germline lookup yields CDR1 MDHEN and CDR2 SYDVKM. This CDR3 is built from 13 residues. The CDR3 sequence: CASSLRSYNEQFF. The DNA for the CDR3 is TGTGCCAGCAGCCTTCGTAGTTACAATGAGCAGTTCTTC.

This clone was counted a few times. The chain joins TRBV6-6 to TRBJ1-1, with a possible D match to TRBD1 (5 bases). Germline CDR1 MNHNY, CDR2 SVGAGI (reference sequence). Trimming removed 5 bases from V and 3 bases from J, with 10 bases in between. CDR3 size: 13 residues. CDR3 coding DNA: TGTGCCAGCAGTACCAGGGTCGACACTGAAGCTTTCTTT. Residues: CASSTRVDTEAFF.

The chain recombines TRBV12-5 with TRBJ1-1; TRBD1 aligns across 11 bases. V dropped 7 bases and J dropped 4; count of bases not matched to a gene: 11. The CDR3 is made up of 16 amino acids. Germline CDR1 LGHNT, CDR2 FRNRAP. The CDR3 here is CASAITPGTGGTEAFF. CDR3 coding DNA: TGTGCTAGTGCAATTACCCCCGGGACAGGGGGCACTGAAGCTTTCTTT.

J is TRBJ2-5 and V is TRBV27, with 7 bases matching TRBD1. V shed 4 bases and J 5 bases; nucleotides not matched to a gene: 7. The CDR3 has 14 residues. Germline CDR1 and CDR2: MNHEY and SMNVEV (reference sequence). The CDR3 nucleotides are TGTGCCAGCAGTTATACGGCAGGGGGTGAGACCCAGTACTTC. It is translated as CASSYTAGGETQYF.

CDR3 in amino acids: CASTSWRTGTGYTF. CDR3 nucleotides: TGTGCCAGCACCTCCTGGAGGACAGGGACTGGCTACACCTTC. V usage is TRBV6-1 and J usage is TRBJ1-2; 8 bases match TRBD1. Germline CDR1 MNHNS, CDR2 SASEGT. With V trimmed by 7 bases and J by 7 bases, 11 bases remained unmatched. CDR3 length: 14 residues.

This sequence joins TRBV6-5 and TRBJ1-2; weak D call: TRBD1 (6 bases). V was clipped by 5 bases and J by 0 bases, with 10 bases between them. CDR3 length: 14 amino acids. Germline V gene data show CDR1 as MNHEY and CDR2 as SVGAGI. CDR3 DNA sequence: TGTGCCAGCAGTGCTCGGACAGCTAACTATGGCTACACCTTC. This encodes CASSARTANYGYTF.

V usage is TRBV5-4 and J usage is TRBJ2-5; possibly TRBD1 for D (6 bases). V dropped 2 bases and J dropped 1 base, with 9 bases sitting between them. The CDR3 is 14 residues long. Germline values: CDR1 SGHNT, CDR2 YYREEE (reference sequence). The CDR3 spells CASSFRDIQETQYF. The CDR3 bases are TGTGCCAGCAGCTTCCGGGACATCCAAGAGACCCAGTACTTC.

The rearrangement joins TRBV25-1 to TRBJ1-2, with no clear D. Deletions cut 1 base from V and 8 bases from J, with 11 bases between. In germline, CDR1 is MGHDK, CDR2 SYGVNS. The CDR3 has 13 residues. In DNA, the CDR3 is TGTGCCAGCAGTGAATCCGGGCGGGGAGGCTACACCTTC. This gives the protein CASSESGRGGYTF.

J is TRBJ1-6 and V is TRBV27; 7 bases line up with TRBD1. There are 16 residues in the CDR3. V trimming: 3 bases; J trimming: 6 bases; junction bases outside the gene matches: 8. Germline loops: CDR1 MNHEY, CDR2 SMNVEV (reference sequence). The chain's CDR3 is CASSLRQGVGNSPLHF. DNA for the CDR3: TGTGCCAGCAGTTTGAGGCAGGGGGTGGGTAATTCACCCCTCCACTTT.

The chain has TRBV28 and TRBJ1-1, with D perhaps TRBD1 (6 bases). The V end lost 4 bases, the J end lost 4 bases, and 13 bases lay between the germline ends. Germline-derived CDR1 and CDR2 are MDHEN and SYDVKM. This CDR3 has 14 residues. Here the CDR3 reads CASSYRASGTEAFF. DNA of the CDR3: TGTGCCAGCAGTTACAGGGCGAGCGGCACTGAAGCTTTCTTT.

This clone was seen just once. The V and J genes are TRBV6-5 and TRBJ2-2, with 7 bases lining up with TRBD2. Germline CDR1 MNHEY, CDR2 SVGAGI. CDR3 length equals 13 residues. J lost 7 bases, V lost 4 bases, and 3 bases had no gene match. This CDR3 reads CASSSRGSGELFF. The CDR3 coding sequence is TGTGCCAGCAGTTCGCGGGGGAGCGGGGAGCTGTTTTTT.

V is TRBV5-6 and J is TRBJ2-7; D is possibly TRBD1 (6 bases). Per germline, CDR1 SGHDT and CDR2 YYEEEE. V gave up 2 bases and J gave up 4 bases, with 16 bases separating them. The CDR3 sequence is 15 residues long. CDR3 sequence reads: CASSLDWTATYEQYF. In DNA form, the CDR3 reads TGTGCCAGCAGCTTAGATTGGACAGCAACTTACGAGCAGTACTTC.

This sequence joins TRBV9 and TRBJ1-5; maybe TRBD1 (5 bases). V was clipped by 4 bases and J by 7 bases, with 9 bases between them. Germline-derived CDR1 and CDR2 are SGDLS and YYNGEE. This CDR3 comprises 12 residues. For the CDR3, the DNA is TGTGCCAGCAGCCGGCCAGGGCAGCCCCAGCATTTT. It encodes CASSRPGQPQHF.

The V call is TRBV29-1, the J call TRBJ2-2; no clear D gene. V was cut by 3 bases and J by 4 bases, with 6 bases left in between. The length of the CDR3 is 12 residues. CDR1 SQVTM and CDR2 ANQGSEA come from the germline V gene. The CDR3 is CSVDRSTGELFF. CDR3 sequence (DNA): TGCAGCGTTGACCGCAGCACCGGGGAGCTGTTTTTT.

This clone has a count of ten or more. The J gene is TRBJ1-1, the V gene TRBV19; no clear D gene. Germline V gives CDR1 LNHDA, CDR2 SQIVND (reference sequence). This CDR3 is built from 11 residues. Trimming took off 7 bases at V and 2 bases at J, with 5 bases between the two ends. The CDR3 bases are TGTGCCAGTACCCTAAACACTGAAGCTTTCTTT. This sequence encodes CASTLNTEAFF. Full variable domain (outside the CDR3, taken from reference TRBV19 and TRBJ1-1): DGGITQSPKYLFRKEGQNVTLSCEQNLNHDAMYWYRQDPGQGLRLIYYSQIVNDFQKGDIAEGYSVSREKKESFPLTVTSAQKNPTAFYLCASTLNTEAFFGQGTRLTVV.

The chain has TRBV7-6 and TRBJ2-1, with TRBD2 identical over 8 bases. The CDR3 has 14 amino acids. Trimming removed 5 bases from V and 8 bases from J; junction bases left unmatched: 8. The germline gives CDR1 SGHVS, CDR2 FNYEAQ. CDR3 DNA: TGTGCCAGCAGCCTCCAGCGGGGGCGAGATGAGCAGTTCTTC. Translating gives CASSLQRGRDEQFF.

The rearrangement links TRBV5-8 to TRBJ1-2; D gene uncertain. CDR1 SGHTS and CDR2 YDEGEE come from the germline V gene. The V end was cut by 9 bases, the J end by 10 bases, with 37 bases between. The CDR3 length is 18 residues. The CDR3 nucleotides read TGTGCCACCACCTCGGAGGGATTTATGCCAGGTCGGTCGGGTTCCTACACCTTC. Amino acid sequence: CATTSEGFMPGRSGSYTF.

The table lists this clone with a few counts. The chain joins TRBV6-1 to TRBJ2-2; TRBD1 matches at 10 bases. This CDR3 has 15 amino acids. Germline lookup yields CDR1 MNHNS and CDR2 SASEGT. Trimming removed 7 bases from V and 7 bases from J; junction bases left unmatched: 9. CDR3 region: CASKFDRGLDGELFF. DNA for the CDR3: TGTGCCAGCAAGTTTGACAGGGGGCTCGACGGGGAGCTGTTTTTT.

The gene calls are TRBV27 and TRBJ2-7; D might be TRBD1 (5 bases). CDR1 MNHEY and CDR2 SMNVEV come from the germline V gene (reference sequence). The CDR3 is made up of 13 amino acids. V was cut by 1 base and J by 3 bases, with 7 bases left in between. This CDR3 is CASSLWGSYEQYF. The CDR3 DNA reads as TGTGCCAGCAGTTTATGGGGCAGCTACGAGCAGTACTTC.

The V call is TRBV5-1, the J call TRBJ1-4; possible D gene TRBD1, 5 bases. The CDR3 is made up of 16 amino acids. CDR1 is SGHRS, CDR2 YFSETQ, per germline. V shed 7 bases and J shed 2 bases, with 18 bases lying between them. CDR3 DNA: TGCGCCAGCCGGATAGGGGTGGGCCGGACTAATGAAAAACTGTTTTTT. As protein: CASRIGVGRTNEKLFF.

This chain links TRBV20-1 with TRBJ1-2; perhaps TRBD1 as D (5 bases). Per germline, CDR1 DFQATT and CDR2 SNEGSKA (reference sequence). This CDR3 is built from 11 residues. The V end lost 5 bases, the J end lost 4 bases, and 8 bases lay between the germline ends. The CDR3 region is CSAYGGYGYTF. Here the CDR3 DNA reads TGCAGTGCTTACGGGGGCTATGGCTACACCTTC.

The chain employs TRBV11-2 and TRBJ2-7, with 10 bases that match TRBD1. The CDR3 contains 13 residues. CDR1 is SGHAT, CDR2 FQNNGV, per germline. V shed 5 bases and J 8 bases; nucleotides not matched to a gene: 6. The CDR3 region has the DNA TGTGCCAGCAGCCCCCGGGACAGGGGACAGCAGTACTTC. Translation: CASSPRDRGQQYF.

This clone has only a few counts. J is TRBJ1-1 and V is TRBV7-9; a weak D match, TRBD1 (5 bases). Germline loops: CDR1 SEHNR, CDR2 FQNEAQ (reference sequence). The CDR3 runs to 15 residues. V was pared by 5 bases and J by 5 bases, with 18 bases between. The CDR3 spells CASSRKRGGDTEAFF. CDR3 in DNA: TGTGCCAGCAGCCGTAAACGGGGGGGAGATACTGAAGCTTTCTTT.

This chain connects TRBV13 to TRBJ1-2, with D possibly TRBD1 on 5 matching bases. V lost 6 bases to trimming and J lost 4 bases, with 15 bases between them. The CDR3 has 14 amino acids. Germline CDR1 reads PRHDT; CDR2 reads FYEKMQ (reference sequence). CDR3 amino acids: CASSVPDSPYGYTF. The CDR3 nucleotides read TGTGCCAGCAGTGTCCCCGACAGTCCCTATGGCTACACCTTC.

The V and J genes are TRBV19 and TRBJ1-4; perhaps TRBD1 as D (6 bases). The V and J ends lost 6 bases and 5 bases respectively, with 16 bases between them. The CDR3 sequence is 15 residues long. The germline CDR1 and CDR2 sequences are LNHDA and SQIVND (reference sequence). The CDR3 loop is CASRDSGQPNEKLFF. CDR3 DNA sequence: TGTGCCAGTAGAGACTCGGGACAACCCAATGAAAAACTGTTTTTT. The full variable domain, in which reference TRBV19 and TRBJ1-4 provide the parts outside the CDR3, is DGGITQSPKYLFRKEGQNVTLSCEQNLNHDAMYWYRQDPGQGLRLIYYSQIVNDFQKGDIAEGYSVSREKKESFPLTVTSAQKNPTAFYLCASRDSGQPNEKLFFGSGTQLSVL.

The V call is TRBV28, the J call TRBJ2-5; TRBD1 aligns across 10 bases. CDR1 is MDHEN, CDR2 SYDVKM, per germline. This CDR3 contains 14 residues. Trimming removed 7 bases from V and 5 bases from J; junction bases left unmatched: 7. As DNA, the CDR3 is TGTGCCAGCAAGGAGGGACAGGGGACGGAGACCCAGTACTTC. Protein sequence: CASKEGQGTETQYF.

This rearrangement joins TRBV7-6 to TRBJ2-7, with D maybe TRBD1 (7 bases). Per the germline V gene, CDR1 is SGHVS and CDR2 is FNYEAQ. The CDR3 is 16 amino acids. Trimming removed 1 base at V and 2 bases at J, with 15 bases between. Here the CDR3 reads CASSLGGPGGTYEQYF. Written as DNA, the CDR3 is TGTGCCAGCAGCTTAGGAGGCCCAGGGGGGACCTACGAGCAGTACTTC.

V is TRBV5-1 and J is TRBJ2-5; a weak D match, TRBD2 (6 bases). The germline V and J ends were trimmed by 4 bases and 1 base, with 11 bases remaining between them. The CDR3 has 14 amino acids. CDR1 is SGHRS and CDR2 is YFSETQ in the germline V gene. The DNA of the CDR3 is TGCGCCAGCAGCCCCGGGGGACTCCAAGAGACCCAGTACTTC. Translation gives CASSPGGLQETQYF. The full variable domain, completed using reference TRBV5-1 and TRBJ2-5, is KAGVTQTPRYLIKTRGQQVTLSCSPISGHRSVSWYQQTPGQGLQFLFEYFSETQRNKGNFPGRFSGRQFSNSRSEMNVSTLELGDSALYLCASSPGGLQETQYFGPGTRLLVL.